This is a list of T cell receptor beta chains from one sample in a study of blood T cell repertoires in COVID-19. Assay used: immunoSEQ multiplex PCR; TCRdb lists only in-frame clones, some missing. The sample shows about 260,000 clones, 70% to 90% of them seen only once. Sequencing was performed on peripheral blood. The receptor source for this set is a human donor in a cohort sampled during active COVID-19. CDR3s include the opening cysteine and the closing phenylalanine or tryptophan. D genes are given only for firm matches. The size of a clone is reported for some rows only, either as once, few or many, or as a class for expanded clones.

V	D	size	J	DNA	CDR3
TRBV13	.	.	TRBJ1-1	TGTGCCAGCAGCTTAGGCCCGGGAGGGAACACTGAAGCTTTCTTT	CASSLGPGGNTEAFF
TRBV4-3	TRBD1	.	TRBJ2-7	TGCGCCAGCAGCGAAAGGTTACTCCGGGACAGGGCCTACGAGCAGTACTTC	CASSERLLRDRAYEQYF
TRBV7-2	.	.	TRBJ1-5	TGTGCCAGCAGCTTAGTGGGGAGTGGGGGCAATCAGCCCCAGCATTTT	CASSLVGSGGNQPQHF
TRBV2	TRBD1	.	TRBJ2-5	TGTGCCAGCAAAGGGGATTCGGGGCGGCCAGGGGGGACCCAGTACTTC	CASKGDSGRPGGTQYF
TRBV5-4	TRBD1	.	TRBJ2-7	TGTGCCAGCAGCTCCTCGGTAGGGGGCAAGGGAGAGCAGTACTTC	CASSSSVGGKGEQYF
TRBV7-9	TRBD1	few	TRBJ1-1	TGTGCCAGCAGCGGATCCGACAGGGGCTTGGGCACTGAAGCTTTCTTT	CASSGSDRGLGTEAFF
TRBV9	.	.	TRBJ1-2	TGTGCCAGCAGCGCCACCCCGAAAGGGGCTAACTATGGCTACACCTTC	CASSATPKGANYGYTF
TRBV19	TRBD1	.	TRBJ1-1	TGTGCCAGTAGTATCCGACGACAGGGTGAAGCTTTCTTT	CASSIRRQGEAFF
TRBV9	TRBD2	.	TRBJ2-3	TGTGCCAGCAGCGTACCCACTAGCGAGGGTACAGATACGCAGTATTTT	CASSVPTSEGTDTQYF
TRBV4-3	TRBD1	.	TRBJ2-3	TGCGCCAGCAGCCAACGACAGGGGTTCACAGATACGCAGTATTTT	CASSQRQGFTDTQYF
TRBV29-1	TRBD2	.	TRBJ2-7	TGCAGCGGCTACTCTAGCGGGGGGTCCTACGAGCAGTACTTC	CSGYSSGGSYEQYF
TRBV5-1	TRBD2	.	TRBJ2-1	TGCGCCAGCAGCAAACTAGCGGGAGAGATTTATGAGCAGTTCTTC	CASSKLAGEIYEQFF
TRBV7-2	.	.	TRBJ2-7	TGTGCCAGCAGCTTAATACAGGGCGGCTCCTACGAGCAGTACTTC	CASSLIQGGSYEQYF
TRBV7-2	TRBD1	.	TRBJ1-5	TGTGCCAGCAGCTCACAGGGGGCGGGCCTTAATCAGCCCCAGCATTTT	CASSSQGAGLNQPQHF
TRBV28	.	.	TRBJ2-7	TGTGCCAGCAGCCCTCCCCCGTTAAAGTTGTCACGGGTTAAGGACGAGCAGTACTTC	CASSPPPLKLSRVKDEQYF
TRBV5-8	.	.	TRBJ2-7	TGTGCCAGCAGCTTGGCGGGCCTGGGTACAGGGTTTGGTGCCTACGAGCAGTACTTC	CASSLAGLGTGFGAYEQYF
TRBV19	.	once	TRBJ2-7	TGTGCCAGTAGTATAGAGCAGCACGGGGCCTACGAGCAGTACTTC	CASSIEQHGAYEQYF
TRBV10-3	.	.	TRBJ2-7	TGTGCCATCAGTGAGTCGACAGGCTACGAGCAGTACTTC	CAISESTGYEQYF
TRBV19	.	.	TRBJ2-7	TGTGCCAGTAGTATCAGGGGTCCGACAGGGACTTCCTACGAGCAGTACTTC	CASSIRGPTGTSYEQYF
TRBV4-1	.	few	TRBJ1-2	TGCGCCAGCAGCCTAAAAGCCCCTCTTAGGAGGCCAGCTAACTATGGCTACACCTTC	CASSLKAPLRRPANYGYTF
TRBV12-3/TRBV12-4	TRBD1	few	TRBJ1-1	TGTGCCAGCAGTTTTTACAGGGGGCGGGCTTTCTTT	CASSFYRGRAFF
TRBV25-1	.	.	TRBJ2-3	TGTGCCAGCAGTTTGCGGGCGAGCACAGATACGCAGTATTTT	CASSLRASTDTQYF
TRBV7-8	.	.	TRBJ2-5	TGTGCCAGCAGCCTAAGGAGGGCCAGCCGGGAGACCCAGTACTTC	CASSLRRASRETQYF
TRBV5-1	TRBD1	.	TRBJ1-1	TGCGCCAGCAGCTTGGGAAAAAATTTGTCAGGGGGCATAATGAACACTGAAGCTTTCTTT	CASSLGKNLSGGIMNTEAFF
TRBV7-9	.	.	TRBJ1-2	TGTGCCAGCAGCGAAGCGAAGGACTACACCTTC	CASSEAKDYTF
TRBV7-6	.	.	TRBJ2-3	TGTGCCAGCAGCCAACCGGGACAAAAAGTGACAGATACGCAGTATTTT	CASSQPGQKVTDTQYF
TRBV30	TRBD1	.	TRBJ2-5	TGTGCCTTGGGACAGCGGCAAGAGACCCAGTACTTC	CALGQRQETQYF
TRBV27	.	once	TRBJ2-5	TGTGCCAGCAGTTTTTCTCTCCCCCATATTGCGGGGATCCAAGAGACCCAGTACTTC	CASSFSLPHIAGIQETQYF
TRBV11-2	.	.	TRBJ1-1	TGTGCCAGCAGCTCCCTGCAGGGGAACACTGAAGCTTTCTTT	CASSSLQGNTEAFF
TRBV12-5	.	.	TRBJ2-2	TGTGCTAGTGGCCAGCCGGGATACGACACCGGGGAGCTGTTTTTT	CASGQPGYDTGELFF
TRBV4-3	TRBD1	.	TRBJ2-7	TGCGCCAGCAGCCAAGCCACAGGGGCAGAAGAGCAGTACTTC	CASSQATGAEEQYF
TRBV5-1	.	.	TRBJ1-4	TGCGCCAGCAGCTTGGGGCTTCCAACCCGCCCAGGAAAACTGTTTTTT	CASSLGLPTRPGKLFF
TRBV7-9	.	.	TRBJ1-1	TGTGCCAGCAGCACGACCGGGCCGCCCCCCGGCGGGACTGAAGCTTTCTTT	CASSTTGPPPGGTEAFF
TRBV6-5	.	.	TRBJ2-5	TGTGCCAGCAGTTACTCCGGACCCGGGAAAGAGACCCAGTACTTC	CASSYSGPGKETQYF
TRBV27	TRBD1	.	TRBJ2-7	TGTGCCAGCAGTCTCGCCGGGACAGTCTCCTACGAGCAGTACTTC	CASSLAGTVSYEQYF
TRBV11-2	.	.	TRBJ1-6	TGTGCCAGCAGCTTAGGTCGGGGGATAGGGATTTCACCCCTCCACTTT	CASSLGRGIGISPLHF
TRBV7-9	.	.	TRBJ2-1	TGTGCCAGCAGCTCGACCGGGACAAACAATGAGCAGTTCTTC	CASSSTGTNNEQFF
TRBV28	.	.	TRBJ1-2	TGTGCCAGCCACGGCGGGGGGGCCCCATCGGTTGGGTACACCTTC	CASHGGGAPSVGYTF
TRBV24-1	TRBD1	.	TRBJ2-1	TGTGCCACCAGTGGGAGGTCAGGGGGCATCGATGAGCAGTTCTTC	CATSGRSGGIDEQFF
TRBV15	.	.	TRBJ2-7	TGTGCCACCAGCAGAGATTCTTTCAGGTACGAGCAGTACTTC	CATSRDSFRYEQYF
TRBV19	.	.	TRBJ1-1	TGTGCCAGCCGGGGTGCGGGCACTGAAGCTTTCTTT	CASRGAGTEAFF